This TCR beta chain was sequenced for a study of immune characterization of retroperitoneal liposarcoma (dated by TCRdb to the late 2010s). As concerns this clonotype: What this receptor recognizes is not known. No quality values exist for individual bases; no much larger clone is one base distant.

Libraries were prepared through PCR. Sequenced on a NextSeq 500. TCRdb itself trimmed the public reads at Q25 with fastp, ran MiXCR and retained productive beta chains. CDR3 protein duplicates are merged, each entry listing the most common genes and DNA. A total of 3,000 or so distinct CDR3 sequences appear in this sample, roughly 42% of them only once. Clones ranked in the top ten supply 30% to 50% of the sample. Clipping removes 3 bases from V and 11 bases from J, with 9 as the unmatched junction base count. The CDR1 and CDR2 encoded by the germline V gene are SGHVS and FNYEAQ. The CDR3 runs 15 residues from the cysteine to the phenylalanine. Left in the record is the CDR3 DNA by itself, 45 bases read in frame from the first base.

The TCR comes from a male donor with retroperitoneal liposarcoma. The chain employs TRBV7-6 and TRBJ2-5, with 13 central nucleotides matching TRBD2. Material: tumor tissue. CDR3 reads: CASSLGLAGINEQYF. In nucleotides, the sequence is TGTGCCAGCAGCTTGGGACTAGCGGGGATCAATGAGCAGTACTTC.